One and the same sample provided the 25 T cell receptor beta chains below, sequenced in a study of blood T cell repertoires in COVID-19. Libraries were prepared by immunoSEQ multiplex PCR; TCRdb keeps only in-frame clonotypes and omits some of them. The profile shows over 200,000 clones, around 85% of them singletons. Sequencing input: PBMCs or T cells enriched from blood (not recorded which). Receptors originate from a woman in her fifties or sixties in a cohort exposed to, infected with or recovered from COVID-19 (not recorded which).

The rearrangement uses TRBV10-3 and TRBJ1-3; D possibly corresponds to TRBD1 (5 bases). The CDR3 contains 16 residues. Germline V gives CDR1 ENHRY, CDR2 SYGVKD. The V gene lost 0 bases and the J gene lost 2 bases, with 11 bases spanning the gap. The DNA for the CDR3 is TGTGCCATCAGTGAGTCACCAGGGCTTACTGGAAACACCATATATTTT. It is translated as CAISESPGLTGNTIYF.

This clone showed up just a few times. The CDR3 DNA reads as TGTGCCAGCGGGGACAGGGATAATTCACCCCTCCACTTT. This codes for CASGDRDNSPLHF. V and J are TRBV6-5 and TRBJ1-6, with 9 nucleotides matching TRBD1. CDR3 length: 13 amino acids. The trim removed 8 bases at V and 5 bases at J, leaving 1 base unmatched. CDR1 is MNHEY, CDR2 SVGAGI, per germline.

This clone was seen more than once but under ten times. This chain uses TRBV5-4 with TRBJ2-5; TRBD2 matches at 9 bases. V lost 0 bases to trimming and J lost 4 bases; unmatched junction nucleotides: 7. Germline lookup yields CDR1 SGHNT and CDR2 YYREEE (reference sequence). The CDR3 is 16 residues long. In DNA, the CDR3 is TGTGCCAGCAGCTTGGCAAATGCGGGGGGGCGAGAGACCCAGTACTTC. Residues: CASSLANAGGRETQYF.

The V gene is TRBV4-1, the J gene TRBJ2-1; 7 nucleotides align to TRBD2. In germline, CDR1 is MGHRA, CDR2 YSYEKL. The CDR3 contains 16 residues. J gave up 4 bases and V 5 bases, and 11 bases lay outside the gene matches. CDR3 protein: CASSGQGEGLYNEQFF. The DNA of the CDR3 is TGCGCCAGCAGCGGACAAGGGGAGGGCCTTTACAATGAGCAGTTCTTC.

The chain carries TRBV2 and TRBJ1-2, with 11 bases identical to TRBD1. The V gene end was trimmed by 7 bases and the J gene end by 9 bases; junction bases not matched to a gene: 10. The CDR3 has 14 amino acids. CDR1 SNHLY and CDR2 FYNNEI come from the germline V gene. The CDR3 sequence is CASTTKGQGVRYTF. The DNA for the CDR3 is TGTGCCAGCACCACGAAGGGACAGGGGGTTCGCTACACCTTC.

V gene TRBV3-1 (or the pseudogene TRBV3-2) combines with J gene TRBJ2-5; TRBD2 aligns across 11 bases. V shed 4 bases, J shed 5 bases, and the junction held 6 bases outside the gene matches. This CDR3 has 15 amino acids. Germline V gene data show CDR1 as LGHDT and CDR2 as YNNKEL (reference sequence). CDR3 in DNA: TGTGCCAGCAGCCTAGCGGGGGGGCGAGAGGAGACCCAGTACTTC. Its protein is CASSLAGGREETQYF.

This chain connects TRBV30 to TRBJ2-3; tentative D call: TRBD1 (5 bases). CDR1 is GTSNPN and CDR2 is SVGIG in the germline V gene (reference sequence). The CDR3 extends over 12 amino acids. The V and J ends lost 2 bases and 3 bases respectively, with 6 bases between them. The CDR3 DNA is TGTGCCTGGAGTAGGGGAACAGATACGCAGTATTTT. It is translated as CAWSRGTDTQYF.

The CDR3 DNA follows: TGCGCCAGCAGTCCCCAGGCACCAATGGGCACTGAAGCTTTCTTT. The encoded protein is CASSPQAPMGTEAFF. The J gene is TRBJ1-1, the V gene TRBV5-1; D not certain. Germline CDR1 is SGHRS and CDR2 is YFSETQ. Trimming cost V 5 bases and J 4 bases, with 18 bases left between them. The CDR3 runs 15 residues.

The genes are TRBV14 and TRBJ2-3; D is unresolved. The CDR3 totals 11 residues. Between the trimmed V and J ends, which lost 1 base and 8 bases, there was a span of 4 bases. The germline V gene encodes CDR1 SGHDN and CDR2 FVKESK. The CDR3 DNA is TGTGCCAGCAGCCAAGCCGTTACGCAGTATTTT. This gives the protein CASSQAVTQYF. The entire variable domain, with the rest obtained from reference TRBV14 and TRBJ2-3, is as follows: EAGVTQFPSHSVIEKGQTVTLRCDPISGHDNLYWYRRVMGKEIKFLLHFVKESKQDESGMPNNRFLAERTGGTYSTLKVQPAELEDSGVYFCASSQAVTQYFGPGTRLTVL.

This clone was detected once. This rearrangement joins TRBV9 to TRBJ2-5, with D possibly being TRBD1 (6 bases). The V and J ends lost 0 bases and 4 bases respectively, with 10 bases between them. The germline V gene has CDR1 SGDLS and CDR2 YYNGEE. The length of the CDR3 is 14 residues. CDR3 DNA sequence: TGTGCCAGCAGCGTAGAGGGGGACATAGAGACCCAGTACTTC. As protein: CASSVEGDIETQYF.

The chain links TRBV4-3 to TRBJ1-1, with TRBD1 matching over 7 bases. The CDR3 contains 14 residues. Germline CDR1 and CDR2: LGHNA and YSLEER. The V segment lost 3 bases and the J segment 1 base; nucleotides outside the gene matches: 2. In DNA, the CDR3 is TGCGCCAGCAGCCACCAGGGGGAGAACACTGAAGCTTTCTTT. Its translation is CASSHQGENTEAFF.

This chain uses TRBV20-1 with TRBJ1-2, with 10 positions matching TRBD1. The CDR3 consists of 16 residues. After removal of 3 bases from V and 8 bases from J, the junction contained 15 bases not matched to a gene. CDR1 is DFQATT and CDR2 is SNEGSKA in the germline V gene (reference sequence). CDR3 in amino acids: CSASFDRGLTLRGYTF. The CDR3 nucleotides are TGCAGTGCTAGTTTTGACAGGGGGCTAACCCTGCGGGGCTACACCTTC.

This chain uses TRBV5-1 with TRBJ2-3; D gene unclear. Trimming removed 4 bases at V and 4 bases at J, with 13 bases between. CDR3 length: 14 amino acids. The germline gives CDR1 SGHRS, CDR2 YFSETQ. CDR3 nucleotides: TGCGCCAGCAGCCCCCCGGTTGATGCAGATACGCAGTATTTT. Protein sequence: CASSPPVDADTQYF. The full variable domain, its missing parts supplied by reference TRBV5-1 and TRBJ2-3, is KAGVTQTPRYLIKTRGQQVTLSCSPISGHRSVSWYQQTPGQGLQFLFEYFSETQRNKGNFPGRFSGRQFSNSRSEMNVSTLELGDSALYLCASSPPVDADTQYFGPGTRLTVL.

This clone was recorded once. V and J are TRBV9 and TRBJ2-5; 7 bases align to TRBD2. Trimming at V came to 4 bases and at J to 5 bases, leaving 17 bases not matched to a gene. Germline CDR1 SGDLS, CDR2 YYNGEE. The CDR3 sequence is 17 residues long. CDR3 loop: CASSPLIGGMGGETQYF. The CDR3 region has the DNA TGTGCCAGCAGCCCTCTCATAGGAGGGATGGGGGGGGAGACCCAGTACTTC.

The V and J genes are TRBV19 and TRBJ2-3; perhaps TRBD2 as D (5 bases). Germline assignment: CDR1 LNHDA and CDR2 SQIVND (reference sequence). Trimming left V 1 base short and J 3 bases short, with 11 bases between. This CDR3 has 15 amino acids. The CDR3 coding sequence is TGTGCCAGTAGTATAGGACTATATCGGACAGATACGCAGTATTTT. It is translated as CASSIGLYRTDTQYF.

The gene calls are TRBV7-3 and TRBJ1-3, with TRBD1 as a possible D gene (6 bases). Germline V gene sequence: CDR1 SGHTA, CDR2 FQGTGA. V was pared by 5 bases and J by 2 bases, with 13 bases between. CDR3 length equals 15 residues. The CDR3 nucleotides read TGTGCCAGCAGCCCAACAGGGCTTACTGGAAACACCATATATTTT. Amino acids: CASSPTGLTGNTIYF.

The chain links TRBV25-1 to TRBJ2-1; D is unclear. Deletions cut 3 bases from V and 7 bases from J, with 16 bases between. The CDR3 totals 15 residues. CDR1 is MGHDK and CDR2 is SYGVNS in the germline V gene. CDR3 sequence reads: CASSDYGVIRNEQFF. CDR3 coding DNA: TGTGCCAGCAGTGACTACGGAGTGATCCGTAATGAGCAGTTCTTC.

DNA for the CDR3: TGCGCCAGCAGCTTGGGTCGGGGTATGGCTACCCTTGGCTACACCTTC. Protein sequence: CASSLGRGMATLGYTF. V and J are TRBV5-1 and TRBJ1-2; D call uncertain. The CDR3 has 16 residues. CDR1 and CDR2 from the germline V gene are SGHRS and YFSETQ. Trimming removed 0 bases from V and 7 bases from J, with 19 bases in between. The whole variable domain, filled in from reference TRBV5-1 and TRBJ1-2, reads KAGVTQTPRYLIKTRGQQVTLSCSPISGHRSVSWYQQTPGQGLQFLFEYFSETQRNKGNFPGRFSGRQFSNSRSEMNVSTLELGDSALYLCASSLGRGMATLGYTFGSGTRLTVV.

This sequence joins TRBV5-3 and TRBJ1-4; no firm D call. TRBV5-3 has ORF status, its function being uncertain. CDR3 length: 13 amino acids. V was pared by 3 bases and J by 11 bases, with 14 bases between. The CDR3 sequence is CARSSSVEEKLFF. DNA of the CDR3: TGTGCCAGAAGCTCGTCTGTGGAGGAGAAACTGTTTTTT.

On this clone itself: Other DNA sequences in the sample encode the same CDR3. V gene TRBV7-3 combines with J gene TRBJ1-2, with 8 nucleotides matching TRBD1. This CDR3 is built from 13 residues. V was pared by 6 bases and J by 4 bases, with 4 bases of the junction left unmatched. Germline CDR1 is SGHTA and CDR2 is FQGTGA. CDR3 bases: TGTGCCAGCAGTCCCGGACAGGGCTATGGCTACACCTTC. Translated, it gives CASSPGQGYGYTF.

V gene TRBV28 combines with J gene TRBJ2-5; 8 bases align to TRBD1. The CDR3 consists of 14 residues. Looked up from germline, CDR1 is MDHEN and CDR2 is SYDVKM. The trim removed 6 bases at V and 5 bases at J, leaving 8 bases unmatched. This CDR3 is CASRGTGQWETQYF. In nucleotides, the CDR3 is TGTGCCAGCAGAGGGACAGGCCAGTGGGAGACCCAGTACTTC.

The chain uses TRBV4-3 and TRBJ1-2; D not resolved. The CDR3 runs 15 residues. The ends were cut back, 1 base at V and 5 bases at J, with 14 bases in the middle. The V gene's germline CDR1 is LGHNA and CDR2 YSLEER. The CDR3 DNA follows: TGCGCCAGCAGCCAAGCTAGCGGTGGACTATATGGCTACACCTTC. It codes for CASSQASGGLYGYTF.

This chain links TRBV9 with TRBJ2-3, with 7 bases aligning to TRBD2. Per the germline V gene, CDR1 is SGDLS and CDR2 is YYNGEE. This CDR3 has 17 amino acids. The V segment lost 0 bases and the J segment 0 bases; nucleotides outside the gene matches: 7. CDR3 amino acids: CASSVVGGGGSTDTQYF. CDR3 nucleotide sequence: TGTGCCAGCAGCGTAGTTGGTGGGGGGGGGAGCACAGATACGCAGTATTTT.

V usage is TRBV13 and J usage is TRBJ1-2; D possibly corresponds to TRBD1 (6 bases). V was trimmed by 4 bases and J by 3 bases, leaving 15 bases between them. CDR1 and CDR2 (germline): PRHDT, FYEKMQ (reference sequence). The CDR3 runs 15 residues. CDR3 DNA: TGTGCCAGCAGCTCCGCGGGGGGGCTAGACTATGGCTACACCTTC. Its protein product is CASSSAGGLDYGYTF. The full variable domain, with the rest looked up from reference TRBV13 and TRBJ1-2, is AAGVIQSPRHLIKEKRETATLKCYPIPRHDTVYWYQQGPGQDPQFLISFYEKMQSDKGSIPDRFSAQQFSDYHSELNMSSLELGDSALYFCASSSAGGLDYGYTFGSGTRLTVV.

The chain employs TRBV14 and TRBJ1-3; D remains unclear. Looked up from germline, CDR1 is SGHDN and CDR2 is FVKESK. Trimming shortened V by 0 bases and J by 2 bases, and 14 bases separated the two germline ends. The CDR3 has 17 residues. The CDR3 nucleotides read TGTGCCAGCAGCCAAGAAGTAGAAAGATTCACTGGAAACACCATATATTTT. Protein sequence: CASSQEVERFTGNTIYF.